These T cell receptor beta chains were read from a single sample in a study of blood T cell repertoires in COVID-19. Repertoires were generated with immunoSEQ multiplex PCR, while TCRdb's copy carries only in-frame clones and drops some. Of about 290,000 clones listed, 89% are singletons. The sequencing sample was made of peripheral blood. These receptors came from a woman aged 40 to 49 who had recovered from COVID-19. CDR3s include the opening cysteine and the closing phenylalanine or tryptophan. A D gene is named only where the DNA matches it firmly. Size values are once, few and many counts, or a class for expanded clones, and some rows have none.

few	TRBJ2-3	-	TRBV4-2	CASSQDGDTQYF	TGTGCCAGCAGCCAAGACGGAGATACGCAGTATTTT
-	TRBJ2-7	TRBD1	TRBV27	CASSFFGQASYEQYF	TGTGCCAGCAGTTTCTTCGGACAGGCTAGCTACGAGCAGTACTTC
few	TRBJ1-6	-	TRBV11-2	CASSYEGRTPLHF	TGTGCCAGCAGCTACGAGGGTAGAACACCCCTCCACTTT
-	TRBJ1-2	TRBD1	TRBV28	CASSLTGTAGYTF	TGTGCCAGCAGTCTAACCGGGACAGCTGGCTACACCTTC
-	TRBJ2-7	-	TRBV7-2	CASSLRAGSLAYEQYF	TGTGCCAGCAGCTTACGGGCGGGATCCCTAGCCTACGAGCAGTACTTC
-	TRBJ1-1	-	TRBV19	CASSSGEGYYTEAFF	TGTGCCAGTAGTTCCGGGGAGGGTTATTACACTGAAGCTTTCTTT
-	TRBJ2-2	TRBD2	TRBV7-8	CASSPLAAGGPDTGELFF	TGTGCCAGCAGCCCACTCGCAGCGGGAGGGCCGGACACCGGGGAGCTGTTTTTT
-	TRBJ1-5	TRBD1	TRBV3-1/TRBV3-2	CASSRQGGQPQHF	TGTGCCAGCAGCCGACAGGGCGGACAGCCCCAGCATTTT
-	TRBJ2-5	TRBD1	TRBV10-3	CATNRDRVETQYF	TGTGCCACCAACCGGGACAGGGTAGAGACCCAGTACTTC
few	TRBJ2-1	TRBD1	TRBV29-1	CSVEGSRGIPYNEQFF	TGCAGCGTTGAAGGTTCCAGGGGGATACCCTACAATGAGCAGTTCTTC
few	TRBJ1-1	-	TRBV6-2/TRBV6-3	CASSYPVFTEAFF	TGTGCCAGCAGTTACCCGGTTTTCACTGAAGCTTTCTTT
-	TRBJ1-5	TRBD1	TRBV6-5	CASRGQGHNQPQHF	TGTGCCAGCAGGGGACAGGGCCACAATCAGCCCCAGCATTTT
-	TRBJ1-5	TRBD1	TRBV27	CASSDSTGRGQPQHF	TGTGCCAGCAGCGACTCGACAGGGCGAGGTCAGCCCCAGCATTTT
-	TRBJ1-4	-	TRBV30	CAWSVRQGREKLFF	TGTGCCTGGAGTGTCCGGCAGGGGAGAGAAAAACTGTTTTTT
-	TRBJ2-2	TRBD2	TRBV27	CASSSGTSGSGELFF	TGTGCCAGCAGTTCCGGGACTAGCGGGAGTGGGGAGCTGTTTTTT
-	TRBJ2-5	TRBD2	TRBV27	CASSSGRAGETQYF	TGTGCCAGCTCTAGCGGGAGGGCCGGGGAGACCCAGTACTTC
-	TRBJ2-1	TRBD2	TRBV10-3	CAISLASGDYNEQFF	TGTGCCATCAGTCTGGCTAGCGGGGACTACAATGAGCAGTTCTTC
-	TRBJ1-5	-	TRBV3-1/TRBV3-2	CASSQGSDSNQPQHF	TGTGCCAGCAGCCAAGGGTCAGATAGCAATCAGCCCCAGCATTTT
-	TRBJ1-1	TRBD1	TRBV3-1/TRBV3-2	CASSQDQGVGFF	TGTGCCAGCAGCCAAGATCAGGGGGTAGGTTTCTTT
-	TRBJ2-1	TRBD2	TRBV18	CASSLQEAGVAYNEQFF	TGTGCCAGCTCACTCCAGGAAGCGGGAGTCGCCTACAATGAGCAGTTCTTC
-	TRBJ2-2	-	TRBV4-2	CASSSTAGRPGELFF	TGTGCCAGCAGCTCGACAGCGGGTCGTCCCGGGGAGCTGTTTTTT
-	TRBJ2-7	TRBD2	TRBV3-1/TRBV3-2	CASSQGGALAGPYEQYF	TGTGCCAGCAGCCAAGGGGGGGCACTAGCGGGGCCCTACGAGCAGTACTTC
-	TRBJ1-1	TRBD1	TRBV2	CASRENPTGKDEAFF	TGTGCCAGCAGAGAAAACCCGACAGGGAAGGATGAAGCTTTCTTT
-	TRBJ1-6	TRBD1	TRBV18	CASSPDRDFPLHF	TGTGCCAGCTCACCAGACAGGGATTTCCCCCTCCACTTT
-	TRBJ2-7	TRBD2	TRBV27	CASSHAGVRTYEQYF	TGTGCCAGCAGTCACGCGGGGGTCCGCACCTACGAGCAGTACTTC
-	TRBJ2-1	-	TRBV19	CASRSGYLASNEQFF	TGTGCCAGTAGGTCAGGGTATCTAGCGTCCAATGAGCAGTTCTTC
-	TRBJ1-3	-	TRBV5-1	CASSLGTEGGNTIYF	TGCGCCAGCAGCTTGGGGACAGAAGGTGGAAACACCATATATTTT
-	TRBJ1-1	TRBD1	TRBV28	CASRPGGKGTEAFF	TGTGCCAGCAGGCCAGGGGGGAAGGGCACTGAAGCTTTCTTT
-	TRBJ2-3	-	TRBV18	CARPEAATDTQYF	TGTGCCAGACCGGAAGCGGCCACAGATACGCAGTATTTT
-	TRBJ1-2	TRBD1	TRBV19	CASSPGQETGGYTF	TGTGCCAGTAGCCCGGGACAGGAAACAGGGGGCTACACCTTC
-	TRBJ2-7	TRBD2	TRBV28	CASSSSAGAYEQYF	TGTGCCAGCAGTTCCTCAGCGGGAGCCTACGAGCAGTACTTC
-	TRBJ2-7	-	TRBV28	CASRRTAAYEQYF	TGTGCCAGCAGGCGAACAGCCGCCTACGAGCAGTACTTC
-	TRBJ1-4	-	TRBV5-8	CASSLGRPTSGEKLFF	TGTGCCAGCAGCTTGGGTCGACCGACCAGCGGTGAAAAACTGTTTTTT
-	TRBJ2-3	TRBD2	TRBV14	CASSAIAGSTDTQYF	TGTGCCAGCAGCGCGATAGCGGGGAGCACAGATACGCAGTATTTT
-	TRBJ2-1	-	TRBV30	CACSLASEQFF	TGTGCCTGCTCTCTAGCTTCTGAGCAGTTCTTC
-	TRBJ1-5	-	TRBV9	CASSVGDNNQPQHF	TGTGCCAGCAGCGTGGGGGACAACAATCAGCCCCAGCATTTT
few	TRBJ1-5	-	TRBV20-1	CSASSAGLGQPQHF	TGCAGTGCTAGTTCAGCGGGCCTGGGTCAGCCCCAGCATTTT
-	TRBJ1-4	TRBD1	TRBV5-1	CASRGTANEKLFF	TGCGCCAGCAGGGGGACAGCTAATGAAAAACTGTTTTTT
-	TRBJ2-7	-	TRBV6-5	CASSQEAGYEQYF	TGTGCCAGCAGTCAGGAAGCAGGCTACGAGCAGTACTTC
-	TRBJ1-4	TRBD1	TRBV27	CASSFLGTATNEKLFF	TGTGCCAGCAGTTTCCTGGGGACAGCAACTAATGAAAAACTGTTTTTT
-	TRBJ2-1	-	TRBV6-1	CASSETGLAVPYNEQFF	TGTGCCAGCAGTGAGACGGGGTTAGCGGTGCCCTACAATGAGCAGTTCTTC
-	TRBJ2-7	TRBD2	TRBV7-9	CASSLPAGTSGSKRYEQYF	TGTGCCAGCAGCCTCCCAGCCGGGACTAGTGGGAGCAAACGCTACGAGCAGTACTTC
-	TRBJ2-3	TRBD2	TRBV5-4	CASSRLAGEVDTQYF	TGTGCCAGCAGTCGACTAGCGGGAGAGGTAGATACGCAGTATTTT
-	TRBJ2-7	-	TRBV27	CASSKQGSSYEQYF	TGTGCCAGCAGTAAACAGGGTAGCTCCTACGAGCAGTACTTC